This T cell receptor (beta chain) was sequenced for a study of blood T cell repertoires in COVID-19. Study details: There were acute and convalescent COVID-19 samples, and they came from the United States, Italy and Spain.

In the original workflow: Researchers report that nucleated cell counts were estimated from reference gene primer amplification. The assay was immunoSEQ multiplex PCR, and TCRdb's table has in-frame clones only and misses some. Clonal size and the V and J genes are those of that table, whereas D and trimming came from the DNA. This sample carries roughly 330,000 clones, 80% to 90% of them seen once, and the ten largest clones take under 6%. Individuals aged about 18 to 89 years were recruited from roughly 23 US areas. Donors were grouped by their self-reported clinical history. This clone was seen only a few times. J gave up 3 bases and V 4 bases, and 7 bases lay outside the gene matches. CDR3 length: 16 amino acids. Germline V gene lookup returns CDR1 LNHDA and CDR2 SQIVND (reference sequence).

This sequence joins TRBV19 and TRBJ1-4; 8 bases are shared with TRBD1. This receptor was identified in a man aged 25 to 45 who had recovered from COVID-19. Sequenced material: PBMCs or T cells enriched from blood (not recorded which). CDR3: CASSTGQAIANEKLFF. The CDR3 bases are TGTGCCAGTAGTACGGGACAGGCGATTGCTAATGAAAAACTGTTTTTT.